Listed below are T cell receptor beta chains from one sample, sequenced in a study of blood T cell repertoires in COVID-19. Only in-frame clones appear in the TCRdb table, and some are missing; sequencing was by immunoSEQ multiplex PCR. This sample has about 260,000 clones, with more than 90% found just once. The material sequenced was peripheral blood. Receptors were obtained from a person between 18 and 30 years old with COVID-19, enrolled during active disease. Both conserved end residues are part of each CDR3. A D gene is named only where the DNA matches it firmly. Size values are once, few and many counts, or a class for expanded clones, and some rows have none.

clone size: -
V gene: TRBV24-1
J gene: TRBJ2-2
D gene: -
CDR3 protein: CATSDATGTANTGELFF
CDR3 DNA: TGTGCCACCAGTGATGCCACAGGGACGGCGAACACCGGGGAGCTGTTTTTT

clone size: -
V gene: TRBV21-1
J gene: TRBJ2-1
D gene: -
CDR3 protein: CASSLPTEGPRLAGDNEQFF
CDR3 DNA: TGTGCCAGCAGCCTTCCGACGGAGGGGCCAAGACTAGCGGGCGACAATGAGCAGTTCTTC

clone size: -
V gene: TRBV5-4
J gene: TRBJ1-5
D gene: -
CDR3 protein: CASSLAGGYSNQPQHF
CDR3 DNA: TGTGCCAGCAGCTTAGCCGGGGGGTATAGCAATCAGCCCCAGCATTTT

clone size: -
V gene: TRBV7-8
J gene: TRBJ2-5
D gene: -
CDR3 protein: CASSLLQSQETQYF
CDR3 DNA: TGTGCCAGCAGCTTACTACAGTCACAAGAGACCCAGTACTTC

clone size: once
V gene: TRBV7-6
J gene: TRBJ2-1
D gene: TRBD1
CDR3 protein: CASSTYMGTEKKQFF
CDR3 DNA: TGTGCCAGCAGCACTTATATGGGGACAGAAAAGAAGCAGTTCTTC

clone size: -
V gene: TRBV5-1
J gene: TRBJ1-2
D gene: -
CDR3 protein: CASSLATDGYTF
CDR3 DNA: TGCGCCAGCAGCTTGGCTACAGATGGCTACACCTTC

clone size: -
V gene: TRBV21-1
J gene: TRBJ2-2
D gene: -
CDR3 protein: CASSNYGQGAGELFF
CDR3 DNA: TGTGCCAGCAGCAACTATGGGCAGGGGGCCGGGGAGCTGTTTTTT

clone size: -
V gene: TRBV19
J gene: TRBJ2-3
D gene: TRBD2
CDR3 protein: CASSLAGGYLADTQYF
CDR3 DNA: TGTGCCAGTAGCCTCGCGGGAGGCTATTTGGCAGATACGCAGTATTTT

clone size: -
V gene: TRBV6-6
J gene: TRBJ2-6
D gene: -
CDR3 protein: CASRHEGAGANVLTF
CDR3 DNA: TGTGCCAGCCGACATGAGGGCGCTGGGGCCAACGTCCTGACTTTC

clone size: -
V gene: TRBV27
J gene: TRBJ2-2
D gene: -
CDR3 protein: CASSTRGTGELFF
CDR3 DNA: TGTGCCAGCAGCACGAGAGGGACCGGGGAGCTGTTTTTT